The present TCR beta chain was sequenced within a study of blood T cell repertoires in COVID-19. As for the study in general: In each case, the material was cDNA or gDNA derived from T cells, B-cell-depleted T cells, or PBMCs.

V was pared by 5 bases and J by 2 bases, with 12 bases between. Germline V CDR1 and CDR2: SEHNR, FQNEAQ (reference sequence). The length of the CDR3 is 14 residues. There are a few counts of this clone. Only in-frame clones appear in the TCRdb table, and some are missing; sequencing was by immunoSEQ multiplex PCR. Of about 160,000 clones in the sample, roughly 84% were seen once. V usage is TRBV7-9 and J usage is TRBJ1-2, with a weak D call TRBD1 (6 bases). The sequence was obtained from an elderly woman with active or convalescent COVID-19. Sequencing was done on a sample of peripheral blood. This CDR3 reads CASSILTGNYGYTF. The DNA of the CDR3 is TGTGCCAGCAGCATACTGACAGGAAACTATGGCTACACCTTC. The full variable domain, completed using reference TRBV7-9 and TRBJ1-2, is DTGVSQNPRHKITKRGQNVTFRCDPISEHNRLYWYRQTLGQGPEFLTYFQNEAQLEKSRLLSDRFSAERPKGSFSTLEIQRTEQGDSAMYLCASSILTGNYGYTFGSGTRLTVV.